Listed below are T cell receptor beta chains from one sample, sequenced in a study of T cell responses to AZD1222 COVID-19 vaccine. The table came from immunoSEQ multiplex PCR; TCRdb's copy has only in-frame clones and leaves some out. The sample lists approximately 120,000 clones, approximately 91% occurring once. Sequenced here: peripheral blood, sampled on day 0 of AZD1222 vaccination. The receptors here all came from an adult in good health. Each CDR3 is given with its conserved first and last residue. D genes are given only for firm matches. Clone size is shown for a subset of rows, as once, few, many or a class of expanded clone.

>TRBJ1-1|-|TRBV19|-
CASSLRVRTEAFF
TGTGCCAGTAGTTTGAGGGTGCGCACTGAAGCTTTCTTT
>TRBJ1-4|-|TRBV19|-
CASSISGFNEKLFF
TGTGCCAGTAGTATATCTGGGTTCAACGAAAAACTGTTTTTT
>TRBJ2-2|-|TRBV11-3|-
CASSLAHGTGPGELFF
TGTGCCAGCAGCTTGGCCCATGGGACCGGACCCGGGGAGCTGTTTTTT
>TRBJ1-1|TRBD1|TRBV29-1|-
CSVWLLNRGDTEAFF
TGCAGCGTTTGGCTCCTAAACAGGGGGGACACTGAAGCTTTCTTT
>TRBJ2-3|TRBD2|TRBV25-1|-
CASGPGTSGSTDTQYF
TGTGCCAGTGGCCCCGGGACTAGCGGAAGCACAGATACGCAGTATTTT
>TRBJ2-7|TRBD1|TRBV27|-
CASSPRTGGAHEQYF
TGTGCCAGCAGTCCCCGGACAGGGGGTGCCCACGAGCAGTACTTC
>TRBJ1-5|-|TRBV4-3|-
CASSQDRGQPQHF
TGCGCCAGCAGCCAAGACCGGGGTCAGCCCCAGCATTTT
>TRBJ2-7|TRBD2|TRBV7-8|-
CASSSGTSGYEQYF
TGTGCCAGCAGCTCGGGAACTAGCGGGTACGAGCAGTACTTC
>TRBJ1-4|-|TRBV28|-
CASSSRRRAENEKLFF
TGTGCCAGCAGTTCCCGCCGGAGGGCGGAGAATGAAAAACTGTTTTTT
>TRBJ1-1|-|TRBV30|few
CAWSVGRQEGNTEAFF
TGTGCCTGGAGTGTCGGGCGACAGGAGGGGAACACTGAAGCTTTCTTT
>TRBJ2-7|-|TRBV6-2/TRBV6-3|-
CASSYFGAGPEQYF
TGTGCCAGCAGTTATTTCGGGGCAGGACCCGAGCAGTACTTC
>TRBJ1-3|-|TRBV18|once
CASSPPDSTRNTIYF
TGTGCCAGCTCACCACCGGACAGCACTAGAAACACCATATATTTT
>TRBJ1-2|-|TRBV7-6|-
CASSLGGEIYGYTF
TGTGCCAGCAGCTTAGGCGGGGAGATCTATGGCTACACCTTC
>TRBJ1-1|TRBD1|TRBV11-1|-
CASSLGDRLNTEAFF
TGTGCCAGCAGCTTAGGGGACAGACTGAACACTGAAGCTTTCTTT
>TRBJ1-5|-|TRBV9|-
CASSVGDSNQPQHF
TGTGCCAGCAGCGTCGGGGATAGCAATCAGCCCCAGCATTTT
>TRBJ2-1|-|TRBV28|-
CASSFDSYNEQFF
TGTGCCAGCAGTTTCGACAGCTACAATGAGCAGTTCTTC
>TRBJ1-5|-|TRBV6-5|-
CASSYSGTNNQPQHF
TGTGCCAGCAGTTACTCCGGGACAAACAATCAGCCCCAGCATTTT
>TRBJ2-3|-|TRBV9|-
CASSVDTDTQYF
TGTGCCAGCAGCGTAGACACAGATACGCAGTATTTT
>TRBJ2-2|-|TRBV18|-
CASSPLLGLNTGELFF
TGTGCCAGCTCACCGTTATTGGGACTCAACACCGGGGAGCTGTTTTTT
>TRBJ1-2|-|TRBV19|-
CASTGGSGYTF
TGTGCCAGTACGGGGGGCTCTGGCTACACCTTC
>TRBJ1-1|-|TRBV29-1|-
CSVVAGIEAFF
TGCAGCGTTGTGGCGGGGATTGAAGCTTTCTTT
>TRBJ2-7|-|TRBV14|-
CASSPSGVEQYF
TGTGCCAGCAGCCCATCAGGGGTCGAGCAGTACTTC
>TRBJ1-1|-|TRBV27|-
CASSLAGTTVEAFF
TGTGCCAGCAGTTTAGCAGGGACAACAGTTGAAGCTTTCTTT
>TRBJ2-5|-|TRBV25-1|-
CASSEGGGGKKETQYF
TGTGCCAGCAGTGAAGGCGGTGGGGGAAAAAAAGAGACCCAGTACTTC
>TRBJ1-3|-|TRBV3-1/TRBV3-2|-
CASSSGTSLSGNTIYF
TGTGCCAGCAGCTCCGGGACGTCACTCTCTGGAAACACCATATATTTT
>TRBJ2-7|TRBD1|TRBV28|-
CASSSTGLDYEQYF
TGTGCCAGCAGTTCGACAGGGCTTGACTACGAGCAGTACTTC
>TRBJ2-4|-|TRBV29-1|-
CSVEDRPRAKNIQYF
TGCAGCGTTGAAGATCGTCCGAGGGCCAAAAACATTCAGTACTTC
>TRBJ1-4|-|TRBV4-2|-
CASSTTGPSGIGEKLFF
TGTGCCAGCAGCACCACGGGACCTTCAGGCATCGGTGAAAAACTGTTTTTT
>TRBJ1-1|-|TRBV7-2|-
CASSLASVQGLTEAFF
TGTGCCAGCAGCTTAGCATCCGTCCAGGGGTTAACTGAAGCTTTCTTT
>TRBJ2-7|TRBD1|TRBV5-5|once
CASSPRQGHEQYF
TGTGCCAGCAGCCCGAGACAGGGACACGAGCAGTACTTC
>TRBJ2-1|TRBD2|TRBV27|-
CASSLSTGTSGGVNNEQFF
TGTGCCAGCAGTTTATCGACCGGGACTAGCGGGGGGGTAAACAATGAGCAGTTCTTC
>TRBJ1-1|-|TRBV18|-
CASSIYLPKSEAFF
TGTGCCAGCTCAATTTATTTGCCCAAATCTGAAGCTTTCTTT
>TRBJ2-3|-|TRBV6-2/TRBV6-3|few
CASSYSTHADTQYF
TGTGCCAGCAGTTACTCGACACATGCAGATACGCAGTATTTT
>TRBJ1-5|-|TRBV10-3|once
CAISEQGRAFSNQPQHF
TGTGCCATCAGTGAGCAGGGCAGGGCCTTTAGCAATCAGCCCCAGCATTTT
>TRBJ2-7|-|TRBV28|-
CASTPVGGGSYEQYF
TGTGCCAGCACCCCTGTGGGGGGTGGTTCCTACGAGCAGTACTTC
>TRBJ2-6|-|TRBV12-3/TRBV12-4|-
CASSFTGANVLTF
TGTGCCAGCAGTTTCACCGGGGCCAACGTCCTGACTTTC
>TRBJ1-6|-|TRBV3-1/TRBV3-2|once
CASRGTDGANSPLHF
TGTGCCAGCAGAGGGACGGACGGCGCCAATTCACCCCTCCACTTT
>TRBJ1-1|-|TRBV20-1|-
CSAGGGEAFF
TGCAGTGCGGGGGGGGGAGAAGCTTTCTTT
>TRBJ1-2|-|TRBV25-1|-
CASSPYRANYGYTF
TGTGCCAGCAGTCCGTACAGGGCTAACTATGGCTACACCTTC
>TRBJ2-2|-|TRBV14|-
CASSQVRGGTGELFF
TGTGCCAGCAGCCAAGTAAGGGGCGGCACCGGGGAGCTGTTTTTT
>TRBJ1-4|TRBD1|TRBV15|-
CATSGEDRVEKLFF
TGTGCCACCAGCGGGGAGGACAGGGTTGAAAAACTGTTTTTT
>TRBJ1-5|TRBD1|TRBV27|-
CAGKPQGEEAQHF
TGTGCCGGAAAACCACAGGGGGAAGAAGCCCAGCATTTT
>TRBJ1-6|-|TRBV25-1|-
CASSVPGLINSPLHF
TGTGCCAGCAGTGTACCGGGACTGATTAATTCACCCCTCCACTTT
>TRBJ2-5|-|TRBV30|-
CAWSVARGTRETQYF
TGTGCCTGGAGTGTAGCACGAGGGACCCGAGAGACCCAGTACTTC
>TRBJ1-1|-|TRBV29-1|-
CSVVRGNTEAFF
TGCAGCGTTGTGAGGGGGAACACTGAAGCTTTCTTT